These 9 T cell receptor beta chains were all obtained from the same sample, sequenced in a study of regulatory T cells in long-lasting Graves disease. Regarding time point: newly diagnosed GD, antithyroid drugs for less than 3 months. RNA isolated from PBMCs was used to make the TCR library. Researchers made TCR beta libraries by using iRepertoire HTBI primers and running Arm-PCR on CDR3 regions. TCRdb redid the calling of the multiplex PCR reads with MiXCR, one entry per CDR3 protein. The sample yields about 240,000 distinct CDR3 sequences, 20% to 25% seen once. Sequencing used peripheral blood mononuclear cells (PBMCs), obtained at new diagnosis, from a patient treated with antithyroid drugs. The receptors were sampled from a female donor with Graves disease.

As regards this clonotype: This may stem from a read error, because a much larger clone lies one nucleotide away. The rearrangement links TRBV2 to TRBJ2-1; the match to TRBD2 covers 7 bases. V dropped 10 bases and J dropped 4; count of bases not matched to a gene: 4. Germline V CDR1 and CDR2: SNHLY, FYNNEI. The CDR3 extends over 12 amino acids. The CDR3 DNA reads TGTGCCACGGGGCGGGGGTACAATGAGCAGTTCTTC. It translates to CATGRGYNEQFF.

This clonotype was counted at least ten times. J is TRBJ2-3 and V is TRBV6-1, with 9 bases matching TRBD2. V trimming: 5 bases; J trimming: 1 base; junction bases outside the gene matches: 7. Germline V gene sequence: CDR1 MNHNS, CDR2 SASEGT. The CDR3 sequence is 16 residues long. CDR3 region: CASSPHQRGGTDTQYF. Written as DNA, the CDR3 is TGTGCCAGCAGTCCACACCAGCGGGGGGGCACAGATACGCAGTATTTT.

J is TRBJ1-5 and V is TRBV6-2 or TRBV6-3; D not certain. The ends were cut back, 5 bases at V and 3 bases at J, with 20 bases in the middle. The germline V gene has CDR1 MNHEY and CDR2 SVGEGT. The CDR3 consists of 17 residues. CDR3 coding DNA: TGTGCCAGCAGTGAGTTCCAGGACGGATACTTCAATCAGCCCCAGCATTTT. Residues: CASSEFQDGYFNQPQHF.

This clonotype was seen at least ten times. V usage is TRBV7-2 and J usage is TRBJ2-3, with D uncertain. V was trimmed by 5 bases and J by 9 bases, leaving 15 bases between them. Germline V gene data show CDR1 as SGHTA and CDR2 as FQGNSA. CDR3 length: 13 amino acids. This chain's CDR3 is CASSPGPGRTQYF. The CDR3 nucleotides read TGTGCCAGCAGCCCCGGGCCTGGCCGGACGCAGTATTTT.

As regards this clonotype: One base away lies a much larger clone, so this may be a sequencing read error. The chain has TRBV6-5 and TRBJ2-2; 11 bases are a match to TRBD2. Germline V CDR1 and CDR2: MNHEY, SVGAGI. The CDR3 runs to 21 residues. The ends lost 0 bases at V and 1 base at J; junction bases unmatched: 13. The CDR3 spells CASSYSELAGVYGQNTGELFF. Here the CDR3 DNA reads TGTGCCAGCAGTTACTCGGAACTAGCGGGAGTATACGGGCAGAACACCGGGGAGCTGTTTTTT.

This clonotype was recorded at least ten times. In DNA form, the CDR3 reads TGTGCCAGCAGCTTAAAGGGGGGGGCGACCTACAATGAGCAGTTCTTC. Amino acids: CASSLKGGATYNEQFF. The rearrangement links TRBV7-9 to TRBJ2-1; TRBD2 is a possible D gene (7 bases). The ends were cut back, 2 bases at V and 2 bases at J, with 13 bases in the middle. CDR1 is SEHNR and CDR2 is FQNEAQ in the germline V gene (reference sequence). The length of the CDR3 is 16 residues.

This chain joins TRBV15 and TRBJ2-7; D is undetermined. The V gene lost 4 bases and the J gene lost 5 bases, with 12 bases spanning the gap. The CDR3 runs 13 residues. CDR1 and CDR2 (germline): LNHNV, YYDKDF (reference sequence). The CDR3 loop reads CATSKDEWNEQYF. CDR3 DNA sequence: TGTGCCACCAGCAAGGACGAATGGAACGAGCAGTACTTC.

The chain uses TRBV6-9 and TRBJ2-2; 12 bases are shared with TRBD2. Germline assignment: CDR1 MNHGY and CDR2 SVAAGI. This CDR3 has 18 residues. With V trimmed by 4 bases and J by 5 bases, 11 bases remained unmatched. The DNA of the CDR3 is TGTGCCAGCAGTTTCACCCTAGCGGGGGGGCTACGAACCGGGGAGCTGTTTTTT. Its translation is CASSFTLAGGLRTGELFF.

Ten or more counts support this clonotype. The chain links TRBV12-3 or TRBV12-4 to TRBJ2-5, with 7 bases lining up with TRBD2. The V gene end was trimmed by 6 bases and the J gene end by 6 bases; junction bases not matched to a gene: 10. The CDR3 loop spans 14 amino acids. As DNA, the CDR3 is TGTGCCAGCAGCACCGGGGAGGGTGCAAAGACCCAGTACTTC. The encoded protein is CASSTGEGAKTQYF.